What follows describes a single TCR beta chain. This sample is drawn from a study of blood T cell repertoires in COVID-19. The wider study: Spain, Italy and the United States supplied samples that represented acute and convalescent COVID-19. T cells, B-cell-depleted T cells, or PBMCs provided the cDNA or gDNA that served as material.

Trimming removed 2 bases from V and 5 bases from J; junction bases left unmatched: 5. The CDR3 totals 16 residues. Germline CDR1 reads SGDLS; CDR2 reads YYNGEE. The authors' processing: Amplifying reference gene primers gave estimates of nucleated cell counts. The assay was immunoSEQ multiplex PCR, and TCRdb's table has in-frame clones only and misses some. For V, J and clone size, that table is used; D and trimming come from the DNA. Of some 270,000 clones in the sample, roughly 87% were seen once. Sequencing was carried out using peripheral blood. This sequence joins TRBV9 and TRBJ2-3; 13 bases line up with TRBD2. The origin of this receptor is a woman aged 40 to 55 who had recovered from COVID-19. The CDR3 loop reads CASSVGTSGAVDTQYF. The CDR3 region has the DNA TGTGCCAGCAGCGTCGGGACTAGCGGGGCGGTAGATACGCAGTATTTT.